This passage covers 7 T cell receptor beta chains from one sample sequenced in a study of T cell repertoires in cytomegalovirus infection. No antigen is known for these receptors. TCRdb recomputed calls from the reads with MiXCR, one row per CDR3 protein. The sample lists about 100,000 distinct CDR3 sequences, about 29% seen once, with over 60% in the top ten. The sample in question was CD8+ T cells from cultured PBMCs, obtained from culture after CMV antigen stimulation. All receptors come from a human donor in good health (CMV status not recorded). Some clones in this sample may be carry-over from other donors' samples.

The chain is built from TRBV3-1 and TRBJ2-3; TRBD2 agrees at 8 bases. The CDR3 totals 16 residues. V lost 3 bases, J lost 1 base, and 6 bases stayed unmatched. Looked up from germline, CDR1 is LGHDT and CDR2 is YNNKEL (reference sequence). CDR3 region: CASSHLLSGGTDTQYF. The CDR3, as DNA: TGTGCCAGCAGCCACCTACTTAGCGGGGGCACAGATACGCAGTATTTT.

This sequence joins TRBV28 and TRBJ2-7, with D possibly being TRBD2 (6 bases). Germline CDR1 is MDHEN and CDR2 is SYDVKM. The CDR3 totals 14 residues. Between the trimmed V and J ends, which lost 5 bases and 5 bases, there was a span of 16 bases. The CDR3 loop reads CASSPLERVDEQYF. CDR3 nucleotide sequence: TGTGCCAGCAGTCCCCTTGAGCGGGTGGACGAGCAGTACTTC.

The table lists this clonotype with many counts. This sequence joins TRBV7-3 and TRBJ1-1, with TRBD1 matching over 9 bases. V was clipped by 5 bases and J by 1 base; unmatched bases: 23. There are 21 residues in the CDR3. Germline V gene data show CDR1 as SGHTA and CDR2 as FQGTGA. DNA of the CDR3: TGTGCCAGCAGCCCGAACAGGGGGCGCGGCCCCTCCGGGAGGGCGAACACTGAAGCTTTCTTT. Protein product: CASSPNRGRGPSGRANTEAFF.

The chain uses TRBV14 and TRBJ1-5; tentative D call: TRBD1 (6 bases). Germline assignment: CDR1 SGHDN and CDR2 FVKESK. This CDR3 spans 15 amino acids. Between the trimmed V and J ends, which lost 2 bases and 5 bases, there was a span of 13 bases. CDR3 DNA: TGTGCCAGCAGCCAACTGCGGACAGCTGATCAGCCCCAGCATTTT. Translated: CASSQLRTADQPQHF.

This clonotype was seen a few times. The chain links TRBV5-1 to TRBJ2-7, with D tentatively TRBD1 (6 bases). V was cut by 4 bases and J by 2 bases, with 19 bases left in between. Looked up from germline, CDR1 is SGHRS and CDR2 is YFSETQ. The CDR3 consists of 16 residues. The DNA for the CDR3 is TGCGCCAGCAGCCCCTTTCCGGGACAAGGGACCTACGAGCAGTACTTC. Its protein product is CASSPFPGQGTYEQYF.

This clonotype was recorded only once. The chain combines TRBV7-9 with TRBJ1-3; no clear D. The CDR3 runs to 15 residues. In germline, CDR1 is SEHNR, CDR2 FQNEAQ (reference sequence). V lost 4 bases to trimming and J lost 0 bases, with 10 bases between them. DNA of the CDR3: TGTGCCAGCAGCTACGAGAGCCTCTCTGGAAACACCATATATTTT. Translating gives CASSYESLSGNTIYF.

The V gene is TRBV27, the J gene TRBJ1-1; perhaps TRBD1 as D (5 bases). The CDR3 contains 11 residues. Germline CDR1 and CDR2: MNHEY and SMNVEV (reference sequence). Trimming pared 6 bases from V and 7 bases from J, leaving 9 bases between. For the CDR3, the DNA is TGTGCCAGCAGCCGACAGAGTGAAGCTTTCTTT. Translated, it gives CASSRQSEAFF.